This TCR beta chain appears in the sequencing data of a study of lymphopenia after photon versus proton radiotherapy. Points from the study as a whole: Photon-treated patients lost naive T cells and TCR diversity; proton-treated stayed stable. Post-nadir diversity loss with photons came from oligoclonal expansion, particularly CD8+ Temra cells.

The CDR3 has 15 residues. Per the germline V gene, CDR1 is MNHEY and CDR2 is SVGAGI. Trimming stripped 0 bases from V and 5 bases from J, with 11 bases between. TCRdb's copy holds only in-frame clones and misses some; the assay was immunoSEQ multiplex PCR. The sample has over 50,000 clones; around 87% are singletons. As for this clone: The antigen is not known.

The receptor comes from a man aged 35 to 55 with gastric cancer. Here the sequenced sample was peripheral blood, taken from a patient treated with photon-based radiotherapy. The chain combines TRBV6-5 with TRBJ2-1, with a possible D match to TRBD2 (6 bases). CDR3 sequence (DNA): TGTGCCAGCAGTTACTCGGAGGGCAGAGACAATGAGCAGTTCTTC. Its protein is CASSYSEGRDNEQFF.